The 3 T cell receptor beta chains below were found in one sample sequenced in a study of control samples from healthy donors and cancer patients. Repertoires were generated with immunoSEQ multiplex PCR, while TCRdb's copy carries only in-frame clones and drops some. The sample carries 150,000 to 200,000 clones, approximately 93% recorded once. The sequenced sample consisted of blood. The receptors shown here come from a woman aged 40 to 49 in good health.

The V gene is TRBV7-8, the J gene TRBJ2-3, with a tentative D call TRBD2 (5 bases). Germline assignment: CDR1 SGHVS and CDR2 FQNEAQ. CDR3 length: 16 residues. V lost 4 bases to trimming and J lost 1 base, with 15 bases between them. Written as DNA, the CDR3 is TGTGCCAGCAGCTCCCGGAGCGGAGGTGGCACAGATACGCAGTATTTT. It is translated as CASSSRSGGGTDTQYF.

The chain has TRBV6-5 and TRBJ1-6; D is undetermined. The V gene's germline CDR1 is MNHEY and CDR2 SVGAGI. Between the trimmed V and J ends, which lost 4 bases and 10 bases, there was a span of 17 bases. The CDR3 is 15 residues long. The CDR3 here is CASSSNGEMDSPLHF. The CDR3 DNA sequence: TGTGCCAGCAGTTCGAATGGGGAAATGGACTCACCCCTCCACTTT.

The rearrangement uses TRBV27 and TRBJ2-7; D might be TRBD1 (6 bases). Per the germline V gene, CDR1 is MNHEY and CDR2 is SMNVEV (reference sequence). The CDR3 length is 13 residues. V was pared by 6 bases and J by 3 bases, with 12 bases between. CDR3 protein: CASSLTGFYEQYF. The CDR3 DNA sequence: TGTGCCAGCAGCCTAACAGGGTTCTACGAGCAGTACTTC.